This T cell receptor beta chain originates from a study of neurological immune-mediated disorders (dated by TCRdb to the late 2010s). Looking at the study overall: Of the 35 or so multiple sclerosis patients, some 30 had relapsing-remitting MS and 3 had secondary progressive MS. The study compared peripheral blood TCR-beta repertoires of HTLV-I-associated myelopathy (HAM/TSP) patients, multiple sclerosis patients and healthy controls using UMI-based sequencing. The 85 to 110 TCR-beta libraries included longitudinal samples, technical triplicates and paired sorted CD4+ and CD8+ T-cell subsets alongside PBMC samples. The cohort comprised around 70 subjects: some 15 HAM/TSP patients, approximately 34 multiple sclerosis patients and 20 or so healthy controls. Points the paper makes about the study in general: TCR clonal expansion was highest in HAM/TSP patients and lowest in MS patients, with MS patients falling below even healthy controls. Expanded clones from different subjects shared no identical CDR3 amino acid sequences, which suggests that TCR-beta repertoires were private in all groups. In phylogenetic analysis, the repertoires of 18 of 34 MS patients grouped into a cluster of related CDR3 sequences, which suggests a possible signature at the repertoire level. The MS cluster was not associated with any clinical or MRI features, and the authors stated that larger cohorts are needed.

From the germline V gene (reference sequence), CDR1 is LGHDT and CDR2 is YNNKEL. The CDR3 measures 17 amino acids from cysteine to phenylalanine. Only the CDR3 portion is preserved as DNA: 51 bases, with reading frame beginning at the first base. V loses 2 bases of germline sequence and J loses 6 bases, and the interval between the two ends is 21 bases. This clonotype was seen many times. Its specific antigen is unknown. The sample holds no much larger clone one base away, and base qualities are not on file. cDNA was synthesized by template-switch 5'RACE using a primer carrying a 10-nucleotide random unique molecular identifier by which each TCR transcript was tagged. Over 180 million TCR-beta sequences, covering 15-18 subjects, were produced in each sequencing run. The RNeasy kit was used to extract total RNA. Using the KAPA Real-time Library Amplification kit, TCR-beta VDJ regions were amplified with primers for the TCR constant region and the 5'RACE anchor. Sample indexes and Illumina adaptors were added in a first PCR, after which library yield was increased in a second PCR. After Ampure bead purification, the roughly 650 bp TCR product was size-selected on a 2% E-gel SizeSelection system. Before pooling, library quality was assessed on a Bioanalyzer, concentration was determined with Qubit, and library quantification was performed with the Kapa Library Quantification kit. An Illumina HiSeq 2500 was used to sequence the libraries paired-end at 2 x 150 bp. To increase sequence diversity, about 25-30% phiX was spiked into each library pool. Processing in the source paper ran as follows. The UMI-based MiGEC pipeline processed quality-filtered reads and removed over 80% of raw TCR sequences during error correction. IMGT germline references were used for alignment of VDJ genes, and clonotypes were defined by a unique CDR3 amino acid sequence together with V-J genes. Clonal expansion, Shannon diversity and CDR3 relatedness were evaluated with VDJtools (CalcPairwiseDistances, ClusterSamples), while phylogenetic trees were built in CLCbio workbench. Clones with at least 8 unique UMIs were defined as expanded, with this threshold being based on coefficient-of-variation modelling across technical triplicates. Clones were called with MiXCR by TCRdb after fastp trimmed the public reads at Q25, and only in-frame beta chains were retained. Each entry is one CDR3 protein sequence, shown with its most common DNA and genes. The authors' filters were not applied to this entry. The sample contains tens of thousands of distinct CDR3 sequences, almost 3.5% of them found a single time. The biggest ten clones account for roughly 3.7% of the sample.

Unsorted PBMC libraries were generated from 2 million PBMCs stored in RNAlater at -80 °C until RNA extraction. The multiple sclerosis patients were enrolled in a US clinical protocol that used magnetic resonance imaging to evaluate disease progression. Peripheral blood was subjected to Ficoll-Hypaque density gradient centrifugation to isolate PBMCs, which were then cryopreserved in liquid nitrogen. The clonotype originates from a man aged 35 to 55 with multiple sclerosis. The sample comprised PBMCs. This sequence uses TRBV3-1 and TRBJ2-3, with no D gene named confidently. CDR3 sequence: CASSQSLGIGYADTQYF. The nucleotides read TGTGCCAGCAGCCAAAGCCTAGGGATTGGGTATGCGGATACGCAGTATTTT.